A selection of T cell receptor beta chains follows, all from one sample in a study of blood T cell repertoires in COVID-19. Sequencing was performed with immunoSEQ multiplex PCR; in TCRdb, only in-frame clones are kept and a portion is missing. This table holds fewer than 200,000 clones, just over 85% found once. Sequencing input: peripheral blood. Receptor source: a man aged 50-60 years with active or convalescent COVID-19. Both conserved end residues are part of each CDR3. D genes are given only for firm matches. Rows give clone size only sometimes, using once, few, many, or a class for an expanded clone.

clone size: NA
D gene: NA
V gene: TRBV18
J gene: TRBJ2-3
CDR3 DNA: TGTGCCAGCTCACCCCCGGTGGTTGTAACAGATACGCAGTATTTT
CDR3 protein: CASSPPVVVTDTQYF

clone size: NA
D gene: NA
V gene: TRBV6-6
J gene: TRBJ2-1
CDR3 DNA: TGTGCCAGCAGTTACTCAACGGGTGAGCAGTTCTTC
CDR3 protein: CASSYSTGEQFF

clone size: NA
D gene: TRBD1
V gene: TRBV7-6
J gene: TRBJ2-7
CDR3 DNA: TGTGCCAGCAGCCCCCGACAGGGCTCCTACGAGCAGTACTTC
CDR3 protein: CASSPRQGSYEQYF

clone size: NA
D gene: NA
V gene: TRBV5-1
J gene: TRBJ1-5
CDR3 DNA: TGCGCCAGCAGCCTCCTGGGGAGTAGCAATCAGCCCCAGCATTTT
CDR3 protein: CASSLLGSSNQPQHF

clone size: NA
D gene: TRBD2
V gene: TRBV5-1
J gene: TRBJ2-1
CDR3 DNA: TGCGCCAGCAGCTTGGGGCTAGCGGGCTCTGGGAATGAGCAGTTCTTC
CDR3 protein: CASSLGLAGSGNEQFF

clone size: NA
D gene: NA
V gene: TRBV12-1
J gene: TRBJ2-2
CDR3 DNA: TGTGCCAGCAGCTTTAGGTTAACAGGGAAGAACTTAGGCACCGGGGAGCTGTTTTTT
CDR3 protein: CASSFRLTGKNLGTGELFF

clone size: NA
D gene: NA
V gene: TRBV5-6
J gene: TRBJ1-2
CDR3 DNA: TGTGCCAGCAGCTTGCAGCGACAGAACTATGGCTACACCTTC
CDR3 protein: CASSLQRQNYGYTF

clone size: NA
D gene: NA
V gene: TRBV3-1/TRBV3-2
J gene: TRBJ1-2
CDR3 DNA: TGTGCCAGCAGCCAAGAGGGAGGTGGCTACACCTTC
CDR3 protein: CASSQEGGGYTF

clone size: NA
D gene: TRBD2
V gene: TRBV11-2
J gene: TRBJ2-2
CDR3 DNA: TGTGCCAGCAGCCGACTAGCGGGGAGGGCCACCGGGGAGCTGTTTTTT
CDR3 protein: CASSRLAGRATGELFF

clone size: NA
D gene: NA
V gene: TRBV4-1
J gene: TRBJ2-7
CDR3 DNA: TGCGCCAGCAGCCAAGAAGGGGACATCTACTACGAGCAGTACTTC
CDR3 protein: CASSQEGDIYYEQYF

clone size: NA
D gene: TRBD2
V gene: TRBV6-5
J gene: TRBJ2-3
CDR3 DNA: TGTGCCAGCAGGGTAGCGGGAGGTCCAGATACGCAGTATTTT
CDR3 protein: CASRVAGGPDTQYF

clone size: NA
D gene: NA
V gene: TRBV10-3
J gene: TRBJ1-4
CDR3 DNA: TGTGCCATCAGTGAATCCGTTAATAATGAAAAACTGTTTTTT
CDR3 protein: CAISESVNNEKLFF

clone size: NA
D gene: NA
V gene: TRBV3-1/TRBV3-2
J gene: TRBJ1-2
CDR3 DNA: TGTGCCAGCAGCCAAGATACAACAGCGGGACGGTACACCTTC
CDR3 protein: CASSQDTTAGRYTF

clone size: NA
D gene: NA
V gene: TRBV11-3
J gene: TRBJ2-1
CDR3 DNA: TGTGCCAGCAGCTTAATGGACTCGGTCAATGAGCAGTTCTTC
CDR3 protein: CASSLMDSVNEQFF

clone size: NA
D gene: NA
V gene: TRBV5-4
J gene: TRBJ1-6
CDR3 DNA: TGTGCCAGCAGCTCCCAGGGCGATAATTCACCCCTCCACTTT
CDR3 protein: CASSSQGDNSPLHF

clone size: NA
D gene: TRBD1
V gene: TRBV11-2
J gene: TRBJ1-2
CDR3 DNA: TGTGCCAGCAGCTTAGAATGGACAGGGGGTAGCGGCTACACCTTC
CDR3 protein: CASSLEWTGGSGYTF

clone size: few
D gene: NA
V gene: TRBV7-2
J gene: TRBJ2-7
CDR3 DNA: TGTGCCAGCAGCACCGGCGTTTTGACGGGGCAGTACTTC
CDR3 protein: CASSTGVLTGQYF

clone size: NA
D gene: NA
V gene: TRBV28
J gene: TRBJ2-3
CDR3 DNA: TGTGCCAGCAGATTAGCCGAGCAGGGGACGCAGTATTTT
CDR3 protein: CASRLAEQGTQYF

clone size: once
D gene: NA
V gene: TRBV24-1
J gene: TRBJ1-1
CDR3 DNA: TGTGCCACCAGTGATTCCTCTCGGGGCACTGAAGCTTTCTTT
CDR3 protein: CATSDSSRGTEAFF

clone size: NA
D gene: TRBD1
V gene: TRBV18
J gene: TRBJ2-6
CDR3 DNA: TGTGCCAGCTCACCAGGGACAGGGGGTAGTGGGGCCAACGTCCTGACTTTC
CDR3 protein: CASSPGTGGSGANVLTF

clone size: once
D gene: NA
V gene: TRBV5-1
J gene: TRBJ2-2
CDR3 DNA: TGCGCCAGTACCCAGGAGAACACCGGGGAGCTGTTTTTT
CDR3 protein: CASTQENTGELFF

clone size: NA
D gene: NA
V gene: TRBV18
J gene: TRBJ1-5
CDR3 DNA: TGTGCCAGCTCCTCCGGTGGTTCACAGCCCCAGCATTTT
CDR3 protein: CASSSGGSQPQHF

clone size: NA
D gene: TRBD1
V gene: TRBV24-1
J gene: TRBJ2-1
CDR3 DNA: TGTGCCACCATCGCGGACAGGATCTTTACAGGTAAGAAGTTAGAGCAGTTCTTC
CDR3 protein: CATIADRIFTGKKLEQFF

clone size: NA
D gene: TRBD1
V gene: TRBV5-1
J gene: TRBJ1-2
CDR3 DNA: TGCGCCAGCAGCACGACCGGGACAGAGTATGGCTACACCTTC
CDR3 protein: CASSTTGTEYGYTF

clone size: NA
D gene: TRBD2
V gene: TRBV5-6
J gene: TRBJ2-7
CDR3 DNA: TGTGCCAGCAGCTTCTTAGCGGGAGTCCACGAGCAGTACTTC
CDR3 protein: CASSFLAGVHEQYF

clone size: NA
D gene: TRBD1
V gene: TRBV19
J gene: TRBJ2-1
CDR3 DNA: TGTGCCAGTAGTATAGTTTACAGGGGCCACTACAATGAGCAGTTCTTC
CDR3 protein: CASSIVYRGHYNEQFF

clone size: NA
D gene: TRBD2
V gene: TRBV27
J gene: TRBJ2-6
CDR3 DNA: TGTGCCAGCAGTCCGCCCCGGTCGCGGGAGGGCCGTGGGGCCAACGTCCTGACTTTC
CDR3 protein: CASSPPRSREGRGANVLTF

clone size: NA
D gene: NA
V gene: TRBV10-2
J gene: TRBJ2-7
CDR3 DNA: TGCGCCAGCAGTGAACCGGGGGGCCCTCCCGAGCAGTACTTC
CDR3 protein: CASSEPGGPPEQYF

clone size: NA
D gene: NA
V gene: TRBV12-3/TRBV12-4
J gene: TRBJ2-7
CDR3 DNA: TGTGCCAGCAGTACATTGAAGCAGTACTTC
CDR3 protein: CASSTLKQYF

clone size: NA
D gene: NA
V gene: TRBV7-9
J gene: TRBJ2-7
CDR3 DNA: TGTGCCAGCAGCTCCACAGGTCTCGACGAGCAGTACTTC
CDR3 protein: CASSSTGLDEQYF

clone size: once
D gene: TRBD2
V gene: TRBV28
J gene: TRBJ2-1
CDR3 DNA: TGTGCCAGCAGTTTGAGCGGGGGGGCACGTGAGCAGTTCTTC
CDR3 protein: CASSLSGGAREQFF

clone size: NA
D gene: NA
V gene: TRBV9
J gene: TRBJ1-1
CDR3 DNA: TGTGCCAGCAGCGTAGAGGACACCTATGAAGCTTTCTTT
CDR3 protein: CASSVEDTYEAFF

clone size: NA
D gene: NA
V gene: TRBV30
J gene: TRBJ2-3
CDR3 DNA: TGTGCCTGGTCTCGGGAAGGCCCAGATACGCAGTATTTT
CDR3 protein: CAWSREGPDTQYF

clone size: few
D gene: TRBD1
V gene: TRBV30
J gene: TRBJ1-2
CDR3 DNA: TGTGCCTGGACCTCCGACAGGGGGCGAGGCTACACCTTC
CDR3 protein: CAWTSDRGRGYTF

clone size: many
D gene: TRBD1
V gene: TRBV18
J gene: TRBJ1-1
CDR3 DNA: TGTGCCAGCTCACCCACGGACAGGGGAACTGAAGCTTTCTTT
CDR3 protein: CASSPTDRGTEAFF

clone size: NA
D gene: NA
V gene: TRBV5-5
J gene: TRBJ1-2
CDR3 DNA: TGTGCCAGCAGCTTGGACAGCCGAGGCTACACCTTC
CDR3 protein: CASSLDSRGYTF

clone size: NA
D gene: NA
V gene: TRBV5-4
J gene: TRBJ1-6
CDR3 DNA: TGTGCCAGCAGTTCGTCAGGGGAGTATAATTCACCCCTCCACTTT
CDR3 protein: CASSSSGEYNSPLHF

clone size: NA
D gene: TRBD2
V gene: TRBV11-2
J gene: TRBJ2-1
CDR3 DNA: TGTGCCAGCAGCTTATCCGGACTAGGGGTCGGGGTGATGGGTGAGCAGTTCTTC
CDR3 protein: CASSLSGLGVGVMGEQFF

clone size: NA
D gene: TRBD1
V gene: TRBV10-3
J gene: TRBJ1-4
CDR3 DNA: TGTGCCATCAGGGGGACAGGGGAAAAACTGTTTTTT
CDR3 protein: CAIRGTGEKLFF

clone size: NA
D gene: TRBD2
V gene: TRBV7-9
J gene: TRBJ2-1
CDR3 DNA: TGTGCCAGCAGCTTAGAGGGACTAGGGAGTGAGCAGTTCTTC
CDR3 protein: CASSLEGLGSEQFF

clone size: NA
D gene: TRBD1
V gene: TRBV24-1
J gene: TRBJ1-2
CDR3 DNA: TGTGCCACCAGTGGAGGACAGGAATTGAACTATGGCTACACCTTC
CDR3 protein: CATSGGQELNYGYTF

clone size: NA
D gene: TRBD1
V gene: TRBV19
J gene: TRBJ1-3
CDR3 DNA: TGTGCCAGTAGTAGCACAGGGGGCGCTGGAAACACCATATATTTT
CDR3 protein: CASSSTGGAGNTIYF

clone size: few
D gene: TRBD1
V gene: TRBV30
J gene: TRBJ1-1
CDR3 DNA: TGTGCCTGGAGTCCTGACAGGGTGGCTGAAGCTTTCTTT
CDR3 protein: CAWSPDRVAEAFF

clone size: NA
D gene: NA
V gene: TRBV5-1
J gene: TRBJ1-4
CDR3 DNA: TGCGCCAGCAGCTCGGAACCGACAGGAATTAATGAAAAACTGTTTTTT
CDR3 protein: CASSSEPTGINEKLFF

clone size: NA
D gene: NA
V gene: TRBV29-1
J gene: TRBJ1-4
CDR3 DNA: TGCAGCGTTGAAGATCTCAGGACCGGGGGAGGGAATGAAAAACTGTTTTTT
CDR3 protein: CSVEDLRTGGGNEKLFF

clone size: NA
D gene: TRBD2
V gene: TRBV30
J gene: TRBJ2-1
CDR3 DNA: TGTGCCTGGAGCTTGGGACTAGCGGCCGGCGGTGAGCAGTTCTTC
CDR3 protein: CAWSLGLAAGGEQFF

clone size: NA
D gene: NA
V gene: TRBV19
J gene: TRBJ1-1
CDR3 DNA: TGTGCCAGTAGTATTAGTGGTGCAGGTGGAGCTTTCTTT
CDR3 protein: CASSISGAGGAFF

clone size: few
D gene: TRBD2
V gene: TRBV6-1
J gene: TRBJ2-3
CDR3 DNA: TGTGCCAGCAGTGAAACTCGGGGACTAGCGGGAGGGACAGATACGCAGTATTTT
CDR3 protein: CASSETRGLAGGTDTQYF

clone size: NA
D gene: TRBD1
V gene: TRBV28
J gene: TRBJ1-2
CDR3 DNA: TGTGCCAGCAGTGGCCAGGGGGACGGCTACACCTTC
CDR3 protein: CASSGQGDGYTF

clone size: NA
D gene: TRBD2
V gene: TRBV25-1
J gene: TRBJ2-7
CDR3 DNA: TGTGCCAGCAGTGAATTCTCAGGCGGGAGTTTCTACGAGCAGTACTTC
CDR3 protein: CASSEFSGGSFYEQYF

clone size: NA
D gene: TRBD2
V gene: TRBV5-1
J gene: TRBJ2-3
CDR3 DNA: TGCGCCAGCAGCCTGACTAGCGGGAGGTTCAGCACAGATACGCAGTATTTT
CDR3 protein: CASSLTSGRFSTDTQYF

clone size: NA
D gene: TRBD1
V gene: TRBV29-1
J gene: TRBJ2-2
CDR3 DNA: TGCAGCGTTGGATTGACAGGGAATGAAGGGAACACCGGGGAGCTGTTTTTT
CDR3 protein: CSVGLTGNEGNTGELFF